A selection of T cell receptor beta chains follows, all from one sample in a study of T cells after yellow fever vaccination. TCRdb itself ran the 5' RACE reads through MiXCR, one entry per CDR3 protein. Counted here are 150,000 to 200,000 distinct CDR3 sequences, about a tenth occurring once; the ten biggest clones make up 35% to 40%. The sequences come from CD8+ T cells sorted from PBMCs, collected 45 days after the yellow fever booster vaccination. The receptor set was obtained from a man aged 18 to 29 who received the YFV17D yellow fever vaccine. Both conserved end residues are part of each CDR3. The D gene is left open where the match is weak. Size is stated for part of the rows, as once, few or many counts, or as a class when the clone is expanded.

d_call j_call v_call clone_size cdr3_nt cdr3_aa
TRBD1 TRBJ2-3 TRBV15 few TGTGCCACCAGGGACAGGGTGGGCACAGATACGCAGTATTTT CATRDRVGTDTQYF
NA TRBJ1-5 TRBV4-2 many TGTGCCAGCAGCCAAGACCGGGCAACAAGCAATCAGCCCCAGCATTTT CASSQDRATSNQPQHF
NA TRBJ2-5 TRBV4-1 few TGCGCCAGCAGTCCATCCGGCGAGGGCGAGACCCAGTACTTC CASSPSGEGETQYF
TRBD1 TRBJ2-3 TRBV4-3 NA TGCGCCAGCAGCCAACCGGGGACAGGTGGAGATACGCAGTATTTT CASSQPGTGGDTQYF
NA TRBJ2-3 TRBV11-2 few TGTGCCAGCAGCCCGGGACAAACATTCGCTAGCACAGATACGCAGTATTTT CASSPGQTFASTDTQYF
NA TRBJ1-5 TRBV4-2 few TGTGCCAGCAGCCAAGTAGAGGGACATCAGCCCCAGCATTTT CASSQVEGHQPQHF
NA TRBJ2-2 TRBV11-2 NA TGTGCCAGCCGCCCGGAGGGCCTGAACACCGGGGAGCTGTTTTTT CASRPEGLNTGELFF
NA TRBJ2-5 TRBV5-1 few TGCGCCAGCAGCTTGTGGGTAGGAGTTTCCCAAGAGACCCAGTACTTC CASSLWVGVSQETQYF
NA TRBJ1-4 TRBV7-9 few TGTGCCAGCAGCTTAAGCTCCGTTCGGGGCGAAAAACTGTTTTTT CASSLSSVRGEKLFF
TRBD1 TRBJ1-2 TRBV7-9 NA TGTGCCAGCAGCTCATCCGGGACAGGGACTTTCTATGGCTACACCTTC CASSSSGTGTFYGYTF
NA TRBJ2-2 TRBV19 few TGTGCCACCAAGGGAGGTACCGGGGAGCTGTTTTTT CATKGGTGELFF
TRBD1 TRBJ2-3 TRBV11-2 NA TGTGCCAGCAGCTACGGGACAGGGTATAGGGATACGCAGTATTTT CASSYGTGYRDTQYF
TRBD2 TRBJ2-3 TRBV27 few TGTGCCAGCAGGACACTAGCGGGGTACACAGATACGCAGTATTTT CASRTLAGYTDTQYF
TRBD2 TRBJ2-5 TRBV4-1 few TGCGCCAGCAGCGAAGAGACTAGCGGGGGGGAAGAGACCCAGTACTTC CASSEETSGGEETQYF
TRBD1 TRBJ2-7 TRBV28 few TGTGCCAGCAGTTCCCACAGGGGGGATTACGAGCAGTACTTC CASSSHRGDYEQYF
NA TRBJ2-7 TRBV4-1 few TGCGCCAGCAGCCAAGAGTTCGGCTCCTACGAGCAGTACTTC CASSQEFGSYEQYF
NA TRBJ2-5 TRBV15 many TGTGCCACCAGCAGAGTCGAACTTCGCCAAGGGTCCCAGTACTTC CATSRVELRQGSQYF
NA TRBJ2-2 TRBV4-2 few TGTGCCAGCAGCCAAGTCTTAGGGTCGGGCACCGGGGAGCTGTTTTTT CASSQVLGSGTGELFF
NA TRBJ2-7 TRBV2 few TGTGCCAGCAGTGAGAACGCCTACGAGCAGTACTTC CASSENAYEQYF
NA TRBJ2-7 TRBV11-1 once TGTGCCAGCAGCGGCCGTAAGATCCGGGACGGCCTCTACGAGCAGTACTTC CASSGRKIRDGLYEQYF
NA TRBJ1-2 TRBV20-1 few TGCAGTGCTTGGATTGGGGGGAACTATGGCTACACCTTC CSAWIGGNYGYTF
TRBD1 TRBJ2-2 TRBV10-3 many TGTGCCATCAGTGTCTTGGGACAGAGTAACACCGGGGAGCTGTTTTTT CAISVLGQSNTGELFF
NA TRBJ1-2 TRBV9 NA TGTGCCAGCAGCGCAACCTCAGGGGACGGCTACACCTTC CASSATSGDGYTF
NA TRBJ2-2 TRBV4-3 many TGCGCCAGCAGCCAAGATGGACTTAACACCGGGGAGCTGTTTTTT CASSQDGLNTGELFF
TRBD1 TRBJ2-3 TRBV2 many TGTGCCAGCAGGGCTTCCAGGGGGCTTGGCACAGATACGCAGTATTTT CASRASRGLGTDTQYF
NA TRBJ2-3 TRBV12-3/TRBV12-4 many TGTGCCAGCAGTTTAGCTGTCGGATCTAGCACAGATACGCAGTATTTT CASSLAVGSSTDTQYF
NA TRBJ2-1 TRBV7-8 NA TGTGCCAGCTCGTTGATGCATGAGCAGTTCTTC CASSLMHEQFF
NA TRBJ1-6 TRBV20-1 few TGCAGTGCCCTGCTCCCGACAGCTTCAAATTCACCCCTCCACTTT CSALLPTASNSPLHF
NA TRBJ1-1 TRBV4-3 NA TGCGCCAGCAGCCAAACAGGGCAGGGGATCACTGAAGCTTTCTTT CASSQTGQGITEAFF
NA TRBJ2-1 TRBV3-1 few TGTGCCAGCAGCCTAGGGCGGGGTTCCTACAATGAGCAGTTCTTC CASSLGRGSYNEQFF
TRBD1 TRBJ1-2 TRBV9 NA TGTGCCAGCAGCCCCCGGGACAGGGATATTTTCTATGGCTACACCTTC CASSPRDRDIFYGYTF
NA TRBJ2-5 TRBV11-2 few TGTGCCAGCAGCCCCAAGTCCCGGGACTACCAAGAGACCCAGTACTTC CASSPKSRDYQETQYF